The 16 T cell receptor beta chains given below trace back to one sample, sequenced in a study of response to subunit inactivated influenza vaccine. Each CDR3 protein is one row after TCRdb ran MiXCR on the RT-PCR reads. The sample consists of 600,000 to 700,000 distinct CDR3 sequences, around 13% of them appearing once. The sequencing here drew on PBMCs from blood, taken roughly 2 weeks before vaccination. Source of these receptors: a man aged 50-60 years who received an inactivated influenza vaccine.

The chain is built from TRBV4-3 and TRBJ1-6; D is unresolved. The germline V and J ends were trimmed by 0 bases and 4 bases, with 13 bases remaining between them. This CDR3 is built from 17 residues. The germline gives CDR1 LGHNA, CDR2 YSLEER. Here the CDR3 reads CASSQDKGFRYNSPLHF. The CDR3, as DNA: TGCGCCAGCAGCCAAGATAAAGGGTTCCGTTATAATTCACCCCTCCACTTT.

This clonotype was picked up many times. The gene calls are TRBV7-2 and TRBJ2-3; D may be TRBD1 (6 bases). The CDR3 runs 14 residues. V was cut by 5 bases and J by 1 base, with 10 bases left in between. Germline V lookup: CDR1 SGHTA, CDR2 FQGNSA. This CDR3 is CASSTRGGTDTQYF. Written as DNA, the CDR3 is TGTGCCAGCAGCACCAGGGGTGGCACAGATACGCAGTATTTT.

This clonotype appeared a few times. The chain recombines TRBV18 with TRBJ2-1; 7 bases agree with TRBD2. CDR3 length: 14 amino acids. V shed 2 bases and J 6 bases; nucleotides not matched to a gene: 4. Germline values: CDR1 KGHSH, CDR2 LQKENI. The CDR3 is CASSPMRLANEQFF. The CDR3 DNA sequence: TGTGCCAGCTCACCAATGAGACTAGCCAATGAGCAGTTCTTC.

This clonotype came up a few times. The rearrangement joins TRBV20-1 to TRBJ2-3; no clear D gene. The CDR3 loop spans 12 amino acids. Germline V CDR1 and CDR2: DFQATT, SNEGSKA (reference sequence). Trimming stripped 2 bases from V and 3 bases from J, with 6 bases between. CDR3 residues: CSARLVTDTQYF. The CDR3 DNA reads TGCAGTGCTAGACTAGTTACAGATACGCAGTATTTT.

The chain links TRBV5-1 to TRBJ1-2, with a possible D match to TRBD1 (6 bases). Trimming took 4 bases from V and 8 from J, leaving 15 bases between them. The CDR3 has 13 amino acids. CDR1 is SGHRS and CDR2 is YFSETQ in the germline V gene. For the CDR3, the DNA is TGCGCCAGCAGCCCCGCGGGGGCCGAGGGCTACACCTTC. Protein sequence: CASSPAGAEGYTF.

This clonotype was seen a few times. The chain couples TRBV5-1 to TRBJ2-3; TRBD2 matches 7 bases. J gave up 1 base and V 1 base, and 6 bases lay outside the gene matches. In germline, CDR1 is SGHRS, CDR2 YFSETQ. The CDR3 extends over 16 amino acids. The CDR3 DNA sequence: TGCGCCAGCAGCTTGACATCCGCGGGGGGCACAGATACGCAGTATTTT. Amino acid sequence: CASSLTSAGGTDTQYF.

This clonotype was seen at least ten times. This rearrangement joins TRBV29-1 to TRBJ2-3; D possibly matches TRBD1 or TRBD2 (5 bases each). CDR1 SQVTM and CDR2 ANQGSEA come from the germline V gene. Trimming removed 5 bases at V and 0 bases at J, with 18 bases between. CDR3 length: 16 amino acids. The CDR3 spells CSVRGKDGASTDTQYF. DNA for the CDR3: TGCAGCGTTCGGGGAAAAGACGGGGCTAGCACAGATACGCAGTATTTT.

The chain uses TRBV11-2 and TRBJ2-1, with D perhaps matching TRBD1 (5 bases). From germline, CDR1 is SGHAT and CDR2 FQNNGV. V lost 1 base, J lost 0 bases, and 25 bases lay in between. The CDR3 has 21 residues. The CDR3 nucleotides are TGTGCCAGCAGCTTAGGGAAACCCATTAGATGGGGCTCCGTCTCCTACAATGAGCAGTTCTTC. Translated, it gives CASSLGKPIRWGSVSYNEQFF.

The sample holds a few counts of this clonotype. The V call is TRBV28, the J call TRBJ2-7; 7 bases align to TRBD1. From germline, CDR1 is MDHEN and CDR2 SYDVKM. V gave up 4 bases and J gave up 1 base; unmatched junction bases: 4. This CDR3 comprises 14 residues. The CDR3 bases are TGTGCCAGCAGTTCAATGGACAGGTCCTACGAGCAGTACTTC. It specifies CASSSMDRSYEQYF.

A few counts support this clonotype. The V gene is TRBV19, the J gene TRBJ2-3, with 14 bases identical to TRBD2. The germline V gene encodes CDR1 LNHDA and CDR2 SQIVND (reference sequence). V lost 7 bases and J lost 10; bases outside the gene matches: 10. This CDR3 has 15 amino acids. Here the CDR3 DNA reads TGTGCCAGTACCCAGGTGGGACTAGCGGGGGAGGCGCAGTATTTT. The encoded protein is CASTQVGLAGEAQYF.

This clonotype was counted ten times or more. The CDR3 nucleotides are TGTGCCAGCAGTGAATTTGACCGTGATAATTCACCCCTCCACTTT. Protein: CASSEFDRDNSPLHF. This chain uses TRBV25-1 with TRBJ1-6; D is undetermined. The CDR3 length is 15 residues. Trimming took off 1 base at V and 5 bases at J, with 9 bases between the two ends. Germline V gene lookup returns CDR1 MGHDK and CDR2 SYGVNS. The full variable domain, in which reference TRBV25-1 and TRBJ1-6 provide the parts outside the CDR3, is EADIYQTPRYLVIGTGKKITLECSQTMGHDKMYWYQQDPGMELHLIHYSYGVNSTEKGDLSSESTVSRIRTEHFPLTLESARPSHTSQYLCASSEFDRDNSPLHFGNGTRLTVT.

The rearrangement uses TRBV12-3 or TRBV12-4 and TRBJ2-3; no clear D. This CDR3 region has 13 residues. Trimming took off 3 bases at V and 3 bases at J, with 7 bases between the two ends. CDR3 nucleotide sequence: TGTGCCAGCAGTTTTTGGGGAACAGATACGCAGTATTTT. As protein: CASSFWGTDTQYF.

The rearrangement uses TRBV7-2 and TRBJ2-2, with a tentative D call TRBD1 (5 bases). From germline, CDR1 is SGHTA and CDR2 FQGNSA. Trimming removed 5 bases at V and 6 bases at J, with 19 bases between. The CDR3 has 16 amino acids. For the CDR3, the DNA is TGTGCCAGCAGCCCCCGACTGGCCTTAGGGGCCGGGGAGCTGTTTTTT. This encodes CASSPRLALGAGELFF.

V usage is TRBV7-9 and J usage is TRBJ2-3, with 7 bases aligning to TRBD1. There are 16 residues in the CDR3. Germline-derived CDR1 and CDR2 are SEHNR and FQNEAQ (reference sequence). After removal of 3 bases from V and 1 base from J, the junction contained 7 bases not matched to a gene. The chain's CDR3 is CASSLPPGQRTDTQYF. CDR3 bases: TGTGCCAGCAGCTTGCCACCGGGACAGCGCACAGATACGCAGTATTTT.

The genes are TRBV7-8 and TRBJ2-5; D unresolved. Trimming shortened V by 0 bases and J by 5 bases, and 7 bases separated the two germline ends. The length of the CDR3 is 13 residues. Germline V CDR1 and CDR2: SGHVS, FQNEAQ. CDR3 coding DNA: TGTGCCAGCAGCTTAGCGCAGGTCGAGACCCAGTACTTC. Residues: CASSLAQVETQYF.

V gene TRBV14 combines with J gene TRBJ2-5; the D is unclear. Germline CDR1 SGHDN, CDR2 FVKESK. The CDR3 has 14 residues. The ends were cut back, 4 bases at V and 5 bases at J, with 14 bases in the middle. The CDR3 loop reads CASSPDLQSETQYF. DNA for the CDR3: TGTGCCAGCAGCCCTGATTTGCAAAGCGAGACCCAGTACTTC.